This T cell receptor (beta chain) stems from a study of blood T cell repertoires in COVID-19 (dated by TCRdb to the early 2020s). Concerning the study at large: Samples from collaborators originated in the United States, Italy and Spain and spanned both the acute and convalescent phases of COVID-19. The repertoires were released in a freely available public database meant as a resource for research on the immune response to SARS-CoV-2. Deeply sampled blood TCRbeta repertoires from subjects exposed to, actively infected with, or recovered from COVID-19 were included in the dataset. A de-identified subject ID, COVID-19 status, age in years and sex were almost always included in the sample metadata. Samples came from the ongoing ImmuneRACE study (first 160 participants) plus 1,254 subjects from 6 global collaborators. The material from the prospective study consisted of cDNA or gDNA derived from T cells, B-cell-depleted T cells, or PBMCs. Where available, HLA class I and class II types were taken from metadata supplied by the sample provider and were not determined by assay-based typing. Beyond this particular receptor, the publication reports: The quantity of clinical and demographic metadata differed by source and by participant and was supplied without curation.

Whole blood was collected in K2EDTA tubes by collaborating institutions according to the institutions' own protocols. For TCRbeta analysis, collaborator samples were shipped as frozen whole blood, as isolated PBMCs, or as DNA extracted from either sample type. For this clone: The target of this receptor is not known. The record has no base qualities; no much larger clone is one base away.

TCRbeta CDR3 regions were amplified from genomic DNA by means of the immunoSEQ Assay, a bias-controlled multiplex PCR. In the source study's methods: The number of nucleated cells in each sample was estimated by amplification of reference gene primers within the assay. To quantify the absolute abundance of each unique TCRbeta CDR3 rearrangement, sequence reads were collapsed and filtered. For each sample, productive Simpson clonality was calculated as the square root of Simpson's diversity index across productive rearrangements. What TCRdb holds here is the immuneACCESS table cut down to in-frame rearrangements. Part of the clones is not present; checked against another copy, under half of the missing clones reflect an unresolved V gene, and the others are unexplained. The DNA was the basis for D and trimming; V, J and clone size are from that table. The sample table holds approximately 270,000 clones, of which roughly 89% were seen once. Less than 2.5% of the sample is taken by the ten largest.

Reading from cysteine to phenylalanine, the CDR3 counts 14 amino acids. Only the CDR3 DNA stays, 42 bases, in frame from base 1. V gives up 6 bases and J gives up 3 bases, and the segment between their germline ends measures 14 bases. Based on the germline V gene, the CDR1 and CDR2 sequences are LGHNT and FRNRAP. The sequence is built from TRBV12-5 and TRBJ2-5; a tentative D match to TRBD1 spans 6 bases. The source of this sequence is a man aged 50-59 years with acute or convalescent COVID-19. Sequences were obtained from peripheral blood. The sequenced DNA: TGTGCTAGTGGGATCCAGGGGTATGAAGAGACCCAGTACTTC. Its translation is CASGIQGYEETQYF.